The clone carrying this TCR beta chain showed up just a few times. Its antigen is unknown. This CDR3 has 15 amino acids. The ends lost 4 bases at V and 8 bases at J; junction bases unmatched: 12. CDR1 SGHKS and CDR2 YYEKEE come from the germline V gene (reference sequence). These data are taken from a study of T-cell memory formation after mild COVID-19. Study as a whole: TCR clusters were mostly donor specific. General study results and limits: Contracting clones from day 15 to 85 had balanced CD4/CD8; later expanders favoured CD4+. Some clones that responded turned up in pre-infection memory, which suggests that cross-reactive memory joined in.

After 5'RACE with constant-segment primers, TCR alpha and TCR beta cDNA libraries carrying sample barcodes and UMIs were obtained. A single record per CDR3 protein comes from TCRdb applying MiXCR to the 5' RACE reads. The table lists about 400,000 distinct CDR3 sequences, 20% to 25% of them singletons. The V call is TRBV5-5, the J call TRBJ1-2; TRBD1 matches 9 bases. Sequencing was done on a sample of PBMCs or a T cell subset sorted from them (not recorded which). The TCR was taken from an adult woman who had mild COVID-19 (a few samples of this study predate the infection). Cell type and time point are not known. The CDR3 is CASSGGRDRVGGYTF. The DNA for the CDR3 is TGTGCCAGCAGCGGAGGCCGGGACAGGGTGGGAGGCTACACCTTC.